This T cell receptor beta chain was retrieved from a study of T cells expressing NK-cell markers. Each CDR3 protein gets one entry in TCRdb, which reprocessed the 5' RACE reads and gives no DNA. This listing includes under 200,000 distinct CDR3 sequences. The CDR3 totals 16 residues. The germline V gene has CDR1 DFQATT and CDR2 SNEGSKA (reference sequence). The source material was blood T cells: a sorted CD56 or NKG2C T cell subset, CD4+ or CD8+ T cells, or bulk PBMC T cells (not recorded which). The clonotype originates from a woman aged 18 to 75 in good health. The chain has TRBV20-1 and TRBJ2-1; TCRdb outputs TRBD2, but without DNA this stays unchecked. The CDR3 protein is CSASATSFSSYNEQFF.